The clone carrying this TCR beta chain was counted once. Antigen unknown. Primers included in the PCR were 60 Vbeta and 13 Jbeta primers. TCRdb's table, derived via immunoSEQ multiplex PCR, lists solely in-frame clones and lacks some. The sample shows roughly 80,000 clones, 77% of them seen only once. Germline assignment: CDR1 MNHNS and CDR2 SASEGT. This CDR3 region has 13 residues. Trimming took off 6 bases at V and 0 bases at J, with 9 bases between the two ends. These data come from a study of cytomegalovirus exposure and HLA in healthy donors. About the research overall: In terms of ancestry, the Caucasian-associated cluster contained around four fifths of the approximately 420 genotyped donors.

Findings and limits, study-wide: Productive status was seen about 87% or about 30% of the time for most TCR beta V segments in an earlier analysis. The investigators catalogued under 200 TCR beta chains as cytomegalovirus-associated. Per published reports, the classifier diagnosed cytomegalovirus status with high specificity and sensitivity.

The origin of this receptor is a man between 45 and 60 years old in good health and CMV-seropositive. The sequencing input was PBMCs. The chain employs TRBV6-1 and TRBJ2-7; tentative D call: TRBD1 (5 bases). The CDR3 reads CASSGHNSYEQYF. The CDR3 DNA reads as TGTGCCAGCAGCGGACATAACTCCTACGAGCAGTACTTC.